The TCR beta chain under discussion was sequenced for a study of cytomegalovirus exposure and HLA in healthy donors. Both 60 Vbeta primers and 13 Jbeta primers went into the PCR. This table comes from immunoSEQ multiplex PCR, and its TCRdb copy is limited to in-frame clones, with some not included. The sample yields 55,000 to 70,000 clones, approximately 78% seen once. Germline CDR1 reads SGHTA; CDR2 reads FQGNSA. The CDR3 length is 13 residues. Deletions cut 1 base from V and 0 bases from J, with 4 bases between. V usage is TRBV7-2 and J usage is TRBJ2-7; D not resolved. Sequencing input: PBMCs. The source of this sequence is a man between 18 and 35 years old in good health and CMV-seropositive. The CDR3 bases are TGTGCCAGCAGCTTAGGGGCCTCCTACGAGCAGTACTTC. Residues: CASSLGASYEQYF.